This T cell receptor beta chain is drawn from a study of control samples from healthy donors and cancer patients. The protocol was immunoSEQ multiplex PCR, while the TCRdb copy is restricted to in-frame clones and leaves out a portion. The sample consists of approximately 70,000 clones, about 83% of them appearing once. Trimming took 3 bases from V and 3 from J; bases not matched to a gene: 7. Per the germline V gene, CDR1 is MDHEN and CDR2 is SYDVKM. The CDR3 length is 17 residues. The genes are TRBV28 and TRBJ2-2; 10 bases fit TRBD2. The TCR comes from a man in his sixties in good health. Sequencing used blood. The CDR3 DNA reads TGTGCCAGCAGTTTTACACCCGGACTAGCGGACACCGGGGAGCTGTTTTTT. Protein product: CASSFTPGLADTGELFF.